This T cell receptor beta chain was retrieved from a study of cytomegalovirus exposure and HLA in healthy donors. Findings of the study overall: It was approximately 170 TCR beta chains that were listed as cytomegalovirus-associated.

Remarks on this clone: Antigen unknown.

TCRdb keeps only in-frame clones here, not all; method: immunoSEQ multiplex PCR. The sample holds around 63,000 clones, around 89% seen once. Between the trimmed V and J ends, which lost 7 bases and 9 bases, there was a span of 16 bases. CDR1 MNHEY and CDR2 SMNVEV come from the germline V gene (reference sequence). The CDR3 runs 13 residues. The specimen was PBMCs. This chain connects TRBV27 to TRBJ2-1, with a possible D match to TRBD1 (5 bases). The TCR sequence derives from a woman aged 18 to 35 in good health and CMV-seronegative. This CDR3 is CASKRSGAGEQFF. Here the CDR3 DNA reads TGTGCCAGCAAAAGGTCTGGGGCCGGTGAGCAGTTCTTC.